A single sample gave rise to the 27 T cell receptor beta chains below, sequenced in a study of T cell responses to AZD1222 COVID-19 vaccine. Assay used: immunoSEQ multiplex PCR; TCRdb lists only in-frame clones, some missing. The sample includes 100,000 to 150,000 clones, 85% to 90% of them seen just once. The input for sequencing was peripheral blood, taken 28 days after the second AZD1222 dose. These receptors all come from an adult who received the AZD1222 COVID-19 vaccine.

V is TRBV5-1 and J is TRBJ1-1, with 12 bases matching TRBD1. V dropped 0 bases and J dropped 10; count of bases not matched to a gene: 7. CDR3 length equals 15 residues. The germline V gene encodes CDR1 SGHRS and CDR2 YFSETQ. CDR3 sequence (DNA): TGCGCCAGCAGCTTGGCAGGGACAGGGGGCCTCGTAGCTTTCTTT. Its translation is CASSLAGTGGLVAFF.

The CDR3 protein is CATSRDGGTPSGNTIYF. In DNA form, the CDR3 reads TGTGCCACCAGCAGAGATGGCGGGACTCCCTCTGGAAACACCATATATTTT. The chain links TRBV15 to TRBJ1-3, with D maybe TRBD1 (5 bases). Germline V lookup: CDR1 LNHNV, CDR2 YYDKDF (reference sequence). CDR3 length equals 17 residues. Trimming shortened V by 0 bases and J by 0 bases, and 12 bases separated the two germline ends. Based on the CDR3 plus reference TRBV15 and TRBJ1-3, the full variable domain is DAMVIQNPRYQVTQFGKPVTLSCSQTLNHNVMYWYQQKSSQAPKLLFHYYDKDFNNEADTPDNFQSRRPNTSFCFLDIRSPGLGDTAMYLCATSRDGGTPSGNTIYFGEGSWLTVV.

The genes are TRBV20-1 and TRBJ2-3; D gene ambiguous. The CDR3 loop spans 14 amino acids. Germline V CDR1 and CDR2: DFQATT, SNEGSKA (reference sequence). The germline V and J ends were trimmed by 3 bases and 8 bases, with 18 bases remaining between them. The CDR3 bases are TGCAGTGCTAGTCCTGGGCAACTTGGTACTACGCAGTATTTT. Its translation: CSASPGQLGTTQYF.

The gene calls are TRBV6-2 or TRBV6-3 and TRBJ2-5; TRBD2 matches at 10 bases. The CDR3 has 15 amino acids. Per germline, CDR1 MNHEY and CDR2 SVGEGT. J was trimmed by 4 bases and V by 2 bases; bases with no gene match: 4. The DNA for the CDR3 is TGTGCCAGCAGTTACGAGAGCGGGGGGGCAGAGACCCAGTACTTC. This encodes CASSYESGGAETQYF.

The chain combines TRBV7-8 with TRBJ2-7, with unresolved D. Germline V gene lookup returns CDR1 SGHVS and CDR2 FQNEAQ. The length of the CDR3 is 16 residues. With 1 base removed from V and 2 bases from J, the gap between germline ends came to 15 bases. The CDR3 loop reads CASSLGSDPTPYEQYF. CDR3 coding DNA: TGTGCCAGCAGCTTAGGGTCTGACCCCACTCCCTACGAGCAGTACTTC.

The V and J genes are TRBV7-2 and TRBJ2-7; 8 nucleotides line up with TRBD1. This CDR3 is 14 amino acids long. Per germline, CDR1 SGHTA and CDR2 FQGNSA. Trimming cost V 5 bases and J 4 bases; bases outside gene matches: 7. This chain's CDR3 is CASSKGQVRYEQYF. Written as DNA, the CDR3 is TGTGCCAGCAGCAAGGGACAGGTCCGTTACGAGCAGTACTTC.

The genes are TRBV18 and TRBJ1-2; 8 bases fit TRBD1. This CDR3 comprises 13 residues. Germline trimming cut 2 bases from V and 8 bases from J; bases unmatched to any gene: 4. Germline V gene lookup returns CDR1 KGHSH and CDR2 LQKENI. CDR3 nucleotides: TGTGCCAGCTCACCAGGACAGGGCGGAGGCTACACCTTC. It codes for CASSPGQGGGYTF.

For the CDR3, the DNA is TGTGCCAGCAGTATCCTTCACGGGACAGGGACGGCCGAGCAGTACTTC. Translated, it gives CASSILHGTGTAEQYF. This sequence joins TRBV6-2 or TRBV6-3 and TRBJ2-7; 9 positions match TRBD1. The germline gives CDR1 MNHEY, CDR2 SVGEGT. The trim removed 5 bases at V and 6 bases at J, leaving 14 bases unmatched. The CDR3 sequence is 16 residues long.

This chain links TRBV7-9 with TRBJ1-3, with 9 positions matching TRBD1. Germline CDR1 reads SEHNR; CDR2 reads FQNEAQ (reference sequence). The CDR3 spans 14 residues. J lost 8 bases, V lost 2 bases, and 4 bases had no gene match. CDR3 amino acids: CASSLTGGDYTIYF. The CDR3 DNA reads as TGTGCCAGCAGCTTAACAGGGGGCGATTACACCATATATTTT.

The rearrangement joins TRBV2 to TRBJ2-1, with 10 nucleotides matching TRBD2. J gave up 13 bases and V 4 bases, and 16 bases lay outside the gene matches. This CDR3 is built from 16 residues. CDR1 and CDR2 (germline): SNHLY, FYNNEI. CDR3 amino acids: CASSGGAGGPGFRQFF. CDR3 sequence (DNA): TGTGCCAGCAGTGGAGGAGCGGGGGGGCCGGGATTTAGACAGTTCTTC.

CDR3 amino acids: CASSLSKQNSPLHF. Written as DNA, the CDR3 is TGTGCCAGCAGTTTAAGTAAGCAGAATTCACCCCTCCACTTT. The chain joins TRBV28 to TRBJ1-6; D call uncertain. Per the germline V gene, CDR1 is MDHEN and CDR2 is SYDVKM. This CDR3 has 14 residues. Trimming cost V 2 bases and J 7 bases, with 9 bases left between them.

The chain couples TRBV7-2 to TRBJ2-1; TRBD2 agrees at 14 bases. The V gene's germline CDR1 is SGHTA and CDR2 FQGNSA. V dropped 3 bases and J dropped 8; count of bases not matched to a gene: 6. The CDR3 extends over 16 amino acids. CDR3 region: CASSFGLAGGHDEQFF. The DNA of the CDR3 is TGTGCCAGCAGCTTTGGACTAGCGGGGGGTCACGATGAGCAGTTCTTC.

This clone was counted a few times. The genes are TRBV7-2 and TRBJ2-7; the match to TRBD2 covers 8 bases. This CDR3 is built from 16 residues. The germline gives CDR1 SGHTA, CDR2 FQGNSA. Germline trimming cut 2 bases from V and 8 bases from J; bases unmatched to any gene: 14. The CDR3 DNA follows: TGTGCCAGCAGCTTAACTCCGGACTGGCGGGGGGTCCAGCAGTACTTC. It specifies CASSLTPDWRGVQQYF.

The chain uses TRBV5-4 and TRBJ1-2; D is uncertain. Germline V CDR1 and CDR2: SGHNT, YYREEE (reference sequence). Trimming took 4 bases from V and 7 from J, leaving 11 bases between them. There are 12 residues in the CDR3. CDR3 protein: CASSLQSGGYTF. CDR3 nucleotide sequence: TGTGCCAGCAGCCTCCAGTCGGGTGGCTACACCTTC.

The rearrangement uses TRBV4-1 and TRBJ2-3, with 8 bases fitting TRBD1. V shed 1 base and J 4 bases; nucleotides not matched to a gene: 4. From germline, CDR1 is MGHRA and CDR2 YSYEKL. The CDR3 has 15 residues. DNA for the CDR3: TGCGCCAGCAGCCAAGGCCCGACAGGGGCAGATACGCAGTATTTT. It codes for CASSQGPTGADTQYF.

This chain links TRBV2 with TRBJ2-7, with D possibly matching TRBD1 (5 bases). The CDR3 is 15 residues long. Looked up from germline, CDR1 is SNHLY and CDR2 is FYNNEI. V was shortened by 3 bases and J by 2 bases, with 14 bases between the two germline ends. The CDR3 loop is CASSDHRYHTYEQYF. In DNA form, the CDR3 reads TGTGCCAGCAGTGATCACAGGTACCACACCTACGAGCAGTACTTC.

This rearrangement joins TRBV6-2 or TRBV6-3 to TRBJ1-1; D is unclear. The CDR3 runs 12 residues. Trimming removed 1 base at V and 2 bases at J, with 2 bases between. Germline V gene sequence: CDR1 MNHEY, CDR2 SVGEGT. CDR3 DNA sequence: TGTGCCAGCAGTTACTTTAACACTGAAGCTTTCTTT. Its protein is CASSYFNTEAFF.

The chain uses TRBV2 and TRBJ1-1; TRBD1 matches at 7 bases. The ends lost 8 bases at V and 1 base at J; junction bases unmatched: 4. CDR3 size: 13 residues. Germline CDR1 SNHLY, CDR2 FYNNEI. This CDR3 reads CASGDRANTEAFF. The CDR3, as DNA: TGTGCCAGCGGGGACAGAGCGAACACTGAAGCTTTCTTT.

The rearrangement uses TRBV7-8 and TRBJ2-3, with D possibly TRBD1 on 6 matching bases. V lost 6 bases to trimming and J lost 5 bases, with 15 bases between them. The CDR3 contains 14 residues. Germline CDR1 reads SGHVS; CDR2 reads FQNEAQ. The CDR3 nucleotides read TGTGCCAGCAGGGACAGTTCCTATAGAGATACGCAGTATTTT. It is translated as CASRDSSYRDTQYF.

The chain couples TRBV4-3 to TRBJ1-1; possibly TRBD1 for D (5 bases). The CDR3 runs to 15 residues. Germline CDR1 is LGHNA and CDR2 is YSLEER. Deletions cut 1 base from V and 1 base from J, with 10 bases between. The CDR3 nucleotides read TGCGCCAGCAGCCAAGTTGGGGGTGGGAACACTGAAGCTTTCTTT. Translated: CASSQVGGGNTEAFF.

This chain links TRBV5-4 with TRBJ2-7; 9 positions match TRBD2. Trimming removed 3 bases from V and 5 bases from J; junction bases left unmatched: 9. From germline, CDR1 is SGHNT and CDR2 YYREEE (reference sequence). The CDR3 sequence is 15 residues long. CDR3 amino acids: CASSSMTSGSNEQYF. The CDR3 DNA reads TGTGCCAGCAGCTCGATGACTAGCGGATCAAACGAGCAGTACTTC.

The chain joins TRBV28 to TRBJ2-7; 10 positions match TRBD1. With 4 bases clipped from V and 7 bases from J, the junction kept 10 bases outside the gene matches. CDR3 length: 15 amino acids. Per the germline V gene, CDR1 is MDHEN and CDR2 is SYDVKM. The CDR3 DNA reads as TGTGCCAGCAGTTCCCCGACAGGGGGCTTGGAGGAGCAGTACTTC. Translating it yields CASSSPTGGLEEQYF.

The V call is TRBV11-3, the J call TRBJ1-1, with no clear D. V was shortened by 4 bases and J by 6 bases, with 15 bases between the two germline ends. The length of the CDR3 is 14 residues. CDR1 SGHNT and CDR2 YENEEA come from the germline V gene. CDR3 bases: TGTGCCAGCAGCTCCCGAGGCTCCTCAGCTGAAGCTTTCTTT. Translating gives CASSSRGSSAEAFF.

The CDR3 DNA follows: TGTGCCAGCTTGATGGGGGACAGGGGGCTCTATGGCTACACCTTC. Protein product: CASLMGDRGLYGYTF. This rearrangement joins TRBV2 to TRBJ1-2, with 12 bases identical to TRBD1. CDR3 length: 15 residues. Germline V lookup: CDR1 SNHLY, CDR2 FYNNEI. V was pared by 8 bases and J by 4 bases, with 8 bases of the junction left unmatched.

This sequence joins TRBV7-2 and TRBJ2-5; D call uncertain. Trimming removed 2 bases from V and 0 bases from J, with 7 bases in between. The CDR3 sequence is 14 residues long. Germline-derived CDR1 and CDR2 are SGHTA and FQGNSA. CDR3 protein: CASSLSRDQETQYF. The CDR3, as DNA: TGTGCCAGCAGCTTAAGCCGGGACCAAGAGACCCAGTACTTC.

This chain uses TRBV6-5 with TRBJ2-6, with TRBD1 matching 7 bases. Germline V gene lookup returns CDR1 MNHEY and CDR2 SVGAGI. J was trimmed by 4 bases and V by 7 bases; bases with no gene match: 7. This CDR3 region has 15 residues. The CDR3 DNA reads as TGTGCCAGCATTCCACAGGGGTTGGGGGCCAACGTCCTGACTTTC. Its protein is CASIPQGLGANVLTF.

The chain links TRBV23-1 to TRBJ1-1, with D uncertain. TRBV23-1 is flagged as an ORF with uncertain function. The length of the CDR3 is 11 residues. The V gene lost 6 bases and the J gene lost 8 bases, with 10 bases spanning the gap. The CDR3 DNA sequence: TGCGCCAGCAGCAATTGCGTAGAAGCTTTCTTT. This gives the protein CASSNCVEAFF.